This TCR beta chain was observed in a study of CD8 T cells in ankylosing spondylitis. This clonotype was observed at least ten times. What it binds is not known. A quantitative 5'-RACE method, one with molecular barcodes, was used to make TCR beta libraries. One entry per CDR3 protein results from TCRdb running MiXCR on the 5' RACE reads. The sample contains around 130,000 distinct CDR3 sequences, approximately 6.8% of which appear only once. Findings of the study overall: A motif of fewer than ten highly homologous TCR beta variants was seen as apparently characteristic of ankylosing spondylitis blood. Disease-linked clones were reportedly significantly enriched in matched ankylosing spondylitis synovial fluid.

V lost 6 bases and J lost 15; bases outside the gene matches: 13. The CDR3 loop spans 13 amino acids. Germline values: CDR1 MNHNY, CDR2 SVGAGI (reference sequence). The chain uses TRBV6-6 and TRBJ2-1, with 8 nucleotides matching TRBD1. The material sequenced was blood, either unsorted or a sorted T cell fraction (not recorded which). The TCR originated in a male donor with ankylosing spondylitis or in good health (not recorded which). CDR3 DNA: TGTGCCAGCAGAGGCGGGCAGGGGGCCTGGTGGTTCTTC. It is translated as CASRGGQGAWWFF.